This T cell receptor (beta chain) was identified during a study of T cell changes during pregnancy in multiple sclerosis. Assay used: immunoSEQ multiplex PCR; TCRdb lists only in-frame clones, some missing. Of 55,000 to 65,000 clones in the sample, more than 85% were seen once. V shed 5 bases, J shed 7 bases, and the junction held 5 bases outside the gene matches. Germline loops: CDR1 SGHVS, CDR2 FNYEAQ. The CDR3 has 15 amino acids. The V and J genes are TRBV7-6 and TRBJ2-1, with 13 bases lining up with TRBD2. The receptor's source is a female donor with multiple sclerosis, enrolled in a pregnancy study. This specimen consisted of peripheral blood, obtained in the first trimester of pregnancy. The CDR3 DNA reads as TGTGCCAGCAGCGGGACTAGCGGGGTTGAGAATGAGCAGTTCTTC. Its translation: CASSGTSGVENEQFF.